This record looks at one TCR beta chain sequence and its context. CDR1 is KGHDR and CDR2 is SFDVKD in the germline V gene. V shed 4 bases and J shed 4 bases, with 12 bases lying between them. The CDR3 is 14 residues long. Under the authors' procedure: Reference gene primer amplification in the assay estimated nucleated cell counts. TCRdb's table, derived via immunoSEQ multiplex PCR, lists solely in-frame clones and lacks some. That table supplies the V and J calls and clone size; D and trimming were determined from the DNA. This sample carries around 130,000 clones, roughly 90% of them seen once, and the ten largest clones take 2% to 2.5%. These data come from a study of blood T cell repertoires in COVID-19.

This clonotype originated in an older man with active COVID-19. The chain couples TRBV24-1 to TRBJ1-2; D possibly corresponds to TRBD1 (6 bases). Sequencing was done on a sample of peripheral blood. This chain's CDR3 is CATSDPGQSYGYTF. CDR3 in DNA: TGTGCCACCAGTGACCCCGGACAGAGCTATGGCTACACCTTC.